This T cell receptor beta chain was sequenced for a study of cytotoxic CD8 clonotypes in ibrutinib-treated CLL (dated by TCRdb to the early 2020s). For the wider study: In this cohort, some 14 patients were treatment-naive and ten to eleven were relapsed/refractory, while some 18 had unmutated IGHV. Partial responses were observed in about 25 patients and complete responses in 2; after a median follow-up of around 64 months, remission was maintained in approximately 14 patients and progression was observed in roughly twelve. Response samples were obtained after a median of around 11 months of treatment, with a range of roughly 6 to 40 months. An average of about 250,000 productive templates and approximately 91,000 productive rearrangements was obtained per sample. Longitudinal samples were available for about 30% of the 86 trial participants. Cryopreserved peripheral blood mononuclear cells were collected at three points: before therapy, at response, and at either sustained remission or disease progression. Every sample from remission and from progressive disease was obtained while the patients were still on ibrutinib.

The sample's time point, from its label and the paper: approximately twelve months on ibrutinib. Approximately 2 micrograms of genomic DNA were extracted from cryopreserved PBMCs for TCR beta library preparation. High-throughput TCR beta sequencing was performed on longitudinal blood samples from CLL patients receiving ibrutinib monotherapy. The patients took part in an open-label, single-center phase 2 trial of ibrutinib monotherapy. Results the study describes overall, beyond this receptor: At baseline, clonality was higher than in age-matched healthy donors and showed a strong correlation with circulating CD8+ T-cell counts. Sampling times were not matched between sustained-remission and progressing patients, and lymph node repertoires were not studied. Public clonotypes were rare and either shrank or stayed stable during treatment, and the rise in clonality at ibrutinib response reflected expansion of private clonotypes. An increase in clonality was observed at ibrutinib response, with clonality remaining stable during sustained remission and falling back toward baseline at progression.

From its cysteine to its phenylalanine, the CDR3 spans 15 amino acids. Only CDR3 DNA remains: 45 bases, in frame from the first base. According to the germline V gene (reference sequence), CDR1 reads MNHEY and CDR2 reads SMNVEV. Trimming removed 4 bases from V and 8 bases from J; the gene matches leave 12 bases unexplained. The goal of deep resolution MiSeq sequencing was a depth between 1 in 1 million and 1 in 200,000 T cells, and coverage averaged 10x per clonotype. The immunoSEQ hsTCRB Kit was used to generate the TCR beta libraries. The authors processed their data as follows. ImmunoSEQ Data Assistant and ImmunoSEQ Analyzer were used for data analysis, and V, D and J genes were assigned according to IMGT definitions. Clonality, which ranges from 0 to 1, was calculated as one minus the normalized Shannon entropy of productive rearrangement frequencies. Only overrepresented clonotypes making up at least 0.05% of the repertoire of each patient were included in the public clonotype analysis. About a dozen age-matched healthy donor repertoires from immuneACCESS served as clonality controls. The table was pulled from immuneACCESS by TCRdb, which kept in-frame rearrangements only. Such tables lose some clones; where checked, under half of the loss comes from unresolved V genes, and the rest has no known cause. That table gives V, J and clone size, and the DNA gave D and trimming. The sample profile shows about 150,000 clones; 79% of them were found once. The ten largest make up roughly 13% of the sample.

There are many counts of this clone. The antigen it recognizes is unknown. Per-base quality was not reported, and no clone a single base away is much larger than it. Source: PBMCs, taken after 12 months of ibrutinib treatment. The receptor was isolated from a human donor with chronic lymphocytic leukemia. This receptor chain uses TRBV27 and TRBJ2-7; TRBD1 fits 9 bases in the junction. The DNA reads as follows: TGTGCCAGCAGTTACACCCACCGGGACAGGGTAAAGCAGTACTTC. Its protein is CASSYTHRDRVKQYF.